The clone carrying this T cell receptor (beta chain) was observed a few times. The V gene end was trimmed by 5 bases and the J gene end by 3 bases; junction bases not matched to a gene: 3. The CDR3 length is 13 residues. Looked up from germline, CDR1 is GTSNPN and CDR2 is SVGIG (reference sequence). This specimen belongs to a study of blood T cell repertoires in COVID-19. The data were produced by immunoSEQ multiplex PCR, yet TCRdb's version contains in-frame clones alone and is incomplete. The table includes approximately 190,000 clones, 82% detected once. The sample comprised peripheral blood. The J gene is TRBJ1-5, the V gene TRBV30; 8 nucleotides align to TRBD1. This receptor was taken from an older woman with COVID-19, enrolled during active disease. CDR3 sequence reads: CAWPGQANQPQHF. CDR3 sequence (DNA): TGTGCCTGGCCGGGACAGGCCAATCAGCCCCAGCATTTT.